This T cell receptor (beta chain) was sequenced for a study of T cell responses to AZD1222 COVID-19 vaccine. Turning to the study itself: The study pooled second doses at about 4 or about 12 weeks.

General study results and limits: At 160-218 and 743-854, vaccine-associated CD4 TCRs were dominant, and they spanned spike. Spike-specific TCR breadth and depth grew following two AZD1222 doses. Only after the peak T cell response were repertoires sampled.

Clones were read by immunoSEQ multiplex PCR, and TCRdb kept only the in-frame ones, dropping some. The sample has around 160,000 clones, approximately 89% seen once. Comments on this clone: The antigen remains unidentified.

The CDR3 extends over 15 amino acids. Germline loops: CDR1 SGDLS, CDR2 YYNGEE. V lost 4 bases to trimming and J lost 4 bases, with 16 bases between them. This clonotype was obtained from an adult in good health. The source material was peripheral blood, sampled on day 0 of AZD1222 vaccination. The chain links TRBV9 to TRBJ2-3; no definite D call. CDR3 in DNA: TGTGCCAGCAGCCGAGCCCCCGGGTACGCAGATACGCAGTATTTT. Its protein product is CASSRAPGYADTQYF.